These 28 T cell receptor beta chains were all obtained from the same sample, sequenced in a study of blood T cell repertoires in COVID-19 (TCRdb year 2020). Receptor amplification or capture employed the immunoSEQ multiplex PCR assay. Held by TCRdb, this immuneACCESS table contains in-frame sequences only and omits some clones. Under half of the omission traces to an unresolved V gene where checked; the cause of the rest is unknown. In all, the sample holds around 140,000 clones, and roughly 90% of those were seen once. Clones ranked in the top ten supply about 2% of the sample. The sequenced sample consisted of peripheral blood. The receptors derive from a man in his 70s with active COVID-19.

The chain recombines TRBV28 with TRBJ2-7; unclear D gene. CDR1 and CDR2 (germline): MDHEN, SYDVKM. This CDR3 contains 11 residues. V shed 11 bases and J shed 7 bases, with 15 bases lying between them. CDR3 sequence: CASKTSGEQYF. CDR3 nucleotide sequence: TGTGCCTCCAAAACGTCCGGGGAGCAGTACTTC.

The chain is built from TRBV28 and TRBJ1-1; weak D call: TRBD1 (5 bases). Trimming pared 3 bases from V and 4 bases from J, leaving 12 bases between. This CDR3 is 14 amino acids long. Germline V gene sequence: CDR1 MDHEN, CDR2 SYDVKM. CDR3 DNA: TGTGCCAGCAGTTTGTCAGGGTTCGGCACTGAAGCTTTCTTT. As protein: CASSLSGFGTEAFF.

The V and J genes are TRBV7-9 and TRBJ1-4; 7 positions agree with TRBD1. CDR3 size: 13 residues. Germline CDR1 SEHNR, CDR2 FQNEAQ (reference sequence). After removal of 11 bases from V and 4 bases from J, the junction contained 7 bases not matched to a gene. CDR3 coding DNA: TGTGCCGCGGGGACAGCCAGTAATGAAAAACTGTTTTTT. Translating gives CAAGTASNEKLFF. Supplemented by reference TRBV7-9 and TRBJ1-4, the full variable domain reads DTGVSQNPRHKITKRGQNVTFRCDPISEHNRLYWYRQTLGQGPEFLTYFQNEAQLEKSRLLSDRFSAERPKGSFSTLEIQRTEQGDSAMYLCAAGTASNEKLFFGSGTQLSVL.

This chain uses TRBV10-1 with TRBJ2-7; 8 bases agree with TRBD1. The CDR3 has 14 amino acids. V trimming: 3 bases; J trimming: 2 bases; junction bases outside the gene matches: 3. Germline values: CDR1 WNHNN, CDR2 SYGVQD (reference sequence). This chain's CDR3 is CASSDADRAYEQYF. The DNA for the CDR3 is TGCGCCAGCAGTGACGCGGACAGGGCCTACGAGCAGTACTTC.

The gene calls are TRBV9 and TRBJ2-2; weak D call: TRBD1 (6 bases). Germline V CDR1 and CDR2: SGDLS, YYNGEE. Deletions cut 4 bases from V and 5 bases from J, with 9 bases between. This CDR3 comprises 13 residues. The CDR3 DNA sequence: TGTGCCAGCAGCCCTGGGACAACCGGGGAGCTGTTTTTT. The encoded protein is CASSPGTTGELFF.

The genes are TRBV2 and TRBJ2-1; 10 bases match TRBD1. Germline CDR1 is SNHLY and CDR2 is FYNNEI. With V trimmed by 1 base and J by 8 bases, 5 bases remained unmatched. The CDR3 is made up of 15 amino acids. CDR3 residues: CASSEGRTGGHEQFF. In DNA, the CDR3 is TGTGCCAGCAGTGAAGGGCGGACAGGGGGGCATGAGCAGTTCTTC. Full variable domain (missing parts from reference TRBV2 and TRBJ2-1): EPEVTQTPSHQVTQMGQEVILRCVPISNHLYFYWYRQILGQKVEFLVSFYNNEISEKSEIFDDQFSVERPDGSNFTLKIRSTKLEDSAMYFCASSEGRTGGHEQFFGPGTRLTVL.

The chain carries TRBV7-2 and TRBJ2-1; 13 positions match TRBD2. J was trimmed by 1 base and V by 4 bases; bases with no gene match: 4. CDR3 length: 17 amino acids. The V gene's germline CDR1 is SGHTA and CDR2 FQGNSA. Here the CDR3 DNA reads TGTGCCAGCAGCTCGCTGGGACTAGCGGGATCCTACAATGAGCAGTTCTTC. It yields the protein CASSSLGLAGSYNEQFF.

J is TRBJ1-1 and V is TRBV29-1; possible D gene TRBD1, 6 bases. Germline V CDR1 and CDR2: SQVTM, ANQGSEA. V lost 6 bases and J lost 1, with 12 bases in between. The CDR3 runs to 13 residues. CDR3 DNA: TGCAGCGTCATGACAGGAGGGAACACTGAAGCTTTCTTT. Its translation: CSVMTGGNTEAFF.

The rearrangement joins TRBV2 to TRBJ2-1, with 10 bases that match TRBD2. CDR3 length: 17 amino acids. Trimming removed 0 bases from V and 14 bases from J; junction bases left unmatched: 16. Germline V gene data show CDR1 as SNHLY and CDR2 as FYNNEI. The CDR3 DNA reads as TGTGCCAGCAGTGAAGCGCTCCCGCTTGGGACCGGGACTAGCGAGTTCTTC. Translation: CASSEALPLGTGTSEFF.

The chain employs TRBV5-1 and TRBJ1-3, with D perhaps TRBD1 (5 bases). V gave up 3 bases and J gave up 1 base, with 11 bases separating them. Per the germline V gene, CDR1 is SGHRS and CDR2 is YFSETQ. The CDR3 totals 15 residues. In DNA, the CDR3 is TGCGCCAGCAGCTGGAATACAGGTTCTGGAAACACCATATATTTT. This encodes CASSWNTGSGNTIYF.

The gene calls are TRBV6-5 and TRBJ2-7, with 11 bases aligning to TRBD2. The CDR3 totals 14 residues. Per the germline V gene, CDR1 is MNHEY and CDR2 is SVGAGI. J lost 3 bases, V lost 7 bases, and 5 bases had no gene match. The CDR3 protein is CASKLGLAGYEQYF. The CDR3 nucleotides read TGTGCCAGCAAATTAGGACTAGCGGGCTACGAGCAGTACTTC.

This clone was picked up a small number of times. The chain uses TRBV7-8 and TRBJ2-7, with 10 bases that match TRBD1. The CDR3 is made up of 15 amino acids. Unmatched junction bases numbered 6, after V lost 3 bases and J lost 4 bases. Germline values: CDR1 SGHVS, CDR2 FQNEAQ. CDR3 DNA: TGTGCCAGCAGCTTTGGGGGACAGGGGACGTACGAGCAGTACTTC. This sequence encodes CASSFGGQGTYEQYF.

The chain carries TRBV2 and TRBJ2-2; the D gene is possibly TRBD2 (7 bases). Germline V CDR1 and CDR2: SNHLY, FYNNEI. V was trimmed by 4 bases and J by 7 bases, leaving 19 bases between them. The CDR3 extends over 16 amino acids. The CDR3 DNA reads TGTGCCAGCAGTGCAATGCGGGGGCAGGGCGGCGGGGAGCTGTTTTTT. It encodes CASSAMRGQGGGELFF.

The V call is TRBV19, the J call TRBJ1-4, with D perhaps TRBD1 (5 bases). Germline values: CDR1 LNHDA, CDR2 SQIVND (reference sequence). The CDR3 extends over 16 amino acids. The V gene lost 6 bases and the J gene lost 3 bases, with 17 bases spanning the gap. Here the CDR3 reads CASSINRGTSNEKLFF. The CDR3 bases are TGTGCCAGTAGCATCAACCGCGGGACCTCTAATGAAAAACTGTTTTTT.

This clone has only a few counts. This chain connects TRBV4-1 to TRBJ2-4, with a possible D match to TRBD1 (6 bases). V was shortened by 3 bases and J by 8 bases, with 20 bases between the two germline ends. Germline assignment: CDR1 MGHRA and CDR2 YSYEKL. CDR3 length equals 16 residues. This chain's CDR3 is CASSQVPFRGPHIQYF. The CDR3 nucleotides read TGCGCCAGCAGCCAGGTACCTTTCAGGGGCCCTCACATTCAGTACTTC.

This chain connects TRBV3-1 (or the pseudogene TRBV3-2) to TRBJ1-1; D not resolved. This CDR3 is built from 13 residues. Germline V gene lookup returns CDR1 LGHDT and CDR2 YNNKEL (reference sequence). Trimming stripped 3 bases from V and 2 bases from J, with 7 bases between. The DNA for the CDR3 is TGTGCCAGCAGCCAGAGCTCAAACACTGAAGCTTTCTTT. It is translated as CASSQSSNTEAFF.

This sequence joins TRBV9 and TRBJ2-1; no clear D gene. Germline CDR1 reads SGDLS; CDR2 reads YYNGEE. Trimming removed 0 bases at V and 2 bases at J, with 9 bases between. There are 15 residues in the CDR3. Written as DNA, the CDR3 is TGTGCCAGCAGCGTAGCGGAACAGACCTACAATGAGCAGTTCTTC. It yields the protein CASSVAEQTYNEQFF.

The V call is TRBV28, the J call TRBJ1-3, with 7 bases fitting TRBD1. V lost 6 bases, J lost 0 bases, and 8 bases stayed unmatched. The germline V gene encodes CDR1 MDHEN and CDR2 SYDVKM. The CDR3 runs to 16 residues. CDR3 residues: CASSNGDSYSGNTIYF. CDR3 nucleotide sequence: TGTGCCAGCAGCAATGGGGACAGCTACTCTGGAAACACCATATATTTT.

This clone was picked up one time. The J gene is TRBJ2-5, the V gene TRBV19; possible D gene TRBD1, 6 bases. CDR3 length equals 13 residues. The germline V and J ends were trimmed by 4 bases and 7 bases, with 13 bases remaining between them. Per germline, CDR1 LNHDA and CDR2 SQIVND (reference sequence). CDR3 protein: CASSRTVRRTQYF. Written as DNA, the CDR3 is TGTGCCAGTAGTAGGACAGTAAGACGGACCCAGTACTTC. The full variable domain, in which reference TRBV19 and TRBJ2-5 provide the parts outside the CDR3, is DGGITQSPKYLFRKEGQNVTLSCEQNLNHDAMYWYRQDPGQGLRLIYYSQIVNDFQKGDIAEGYSVSREKKESFPLTVTSAQKNPTAFYLCASSRTVRRTQYFGPGTRLLVL.

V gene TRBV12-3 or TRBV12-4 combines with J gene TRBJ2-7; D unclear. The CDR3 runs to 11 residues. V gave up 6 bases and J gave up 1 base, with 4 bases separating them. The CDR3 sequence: CASRLSYEQYF. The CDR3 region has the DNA TGTGCCAGCAGACTATCCTACGAGCAGTACTTC.

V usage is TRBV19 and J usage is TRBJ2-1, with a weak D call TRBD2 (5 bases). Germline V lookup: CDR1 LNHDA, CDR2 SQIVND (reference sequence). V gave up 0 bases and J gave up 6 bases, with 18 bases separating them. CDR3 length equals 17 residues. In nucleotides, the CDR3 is TGTGCCAGTAGTATAGATAAGGGCCTAGCTTCCCCCAATGAGCAGTTCTTC. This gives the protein CASSIDKGLASPNEQFF.

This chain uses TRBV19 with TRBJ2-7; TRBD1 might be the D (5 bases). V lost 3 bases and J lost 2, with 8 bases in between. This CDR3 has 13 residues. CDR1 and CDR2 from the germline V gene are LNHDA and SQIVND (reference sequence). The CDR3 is CASSIRQTYEQYF. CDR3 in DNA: TGTGCCAGTAGTATCCGACAGACCTACGAGCAGTACTTC.

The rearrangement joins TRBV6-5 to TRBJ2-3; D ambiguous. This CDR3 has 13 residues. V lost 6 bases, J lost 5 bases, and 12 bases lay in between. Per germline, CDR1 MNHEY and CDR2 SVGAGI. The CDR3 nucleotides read TGTGCCAGCAGCGCCCCAGGCGTAGATACGCAGTATTTT. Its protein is CASSAPGVDTQYF.

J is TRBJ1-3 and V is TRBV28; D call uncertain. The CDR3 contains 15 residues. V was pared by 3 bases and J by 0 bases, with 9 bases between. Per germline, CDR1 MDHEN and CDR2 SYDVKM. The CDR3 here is CASSLSGTSGNTIYF. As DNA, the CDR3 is TGTGCCAGCAGTTTGTCGGGAACCTCTGGAAACACCATATATTTT.

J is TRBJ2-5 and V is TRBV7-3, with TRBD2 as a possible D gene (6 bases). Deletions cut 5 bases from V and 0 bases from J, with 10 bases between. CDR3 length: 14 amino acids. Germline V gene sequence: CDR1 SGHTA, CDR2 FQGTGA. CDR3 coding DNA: TGTGCCAGCAGCGCTGCGGGAAACCAAGAGACCCAGTACTTC. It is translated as CASSAAGNQETQYF.

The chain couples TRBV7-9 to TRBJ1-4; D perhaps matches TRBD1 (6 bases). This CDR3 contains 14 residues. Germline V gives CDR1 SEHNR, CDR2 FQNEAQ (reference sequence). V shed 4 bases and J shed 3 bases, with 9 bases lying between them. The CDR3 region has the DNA TGTGCCAGCAGCTATCGACAGGCTAATGAAAAACTGTTTTTT. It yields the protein CASSYRQANEKLFF.

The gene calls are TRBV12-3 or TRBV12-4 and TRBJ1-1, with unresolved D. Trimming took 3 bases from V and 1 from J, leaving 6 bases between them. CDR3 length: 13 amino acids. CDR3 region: CASSFGRNTEAFF. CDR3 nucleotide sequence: TGTGCCAGCAGTTTTGGCAGGAACACTGAAGCTTTCTTT.

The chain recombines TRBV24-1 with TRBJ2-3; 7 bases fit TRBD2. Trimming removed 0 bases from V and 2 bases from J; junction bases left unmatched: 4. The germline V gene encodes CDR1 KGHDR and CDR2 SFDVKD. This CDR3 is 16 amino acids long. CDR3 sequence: CATSDLGGDFTDTQYF. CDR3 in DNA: TGTGCCACCAGTGATTTGGGGGGGGACTTCACAGATACGCAGTATTTT.